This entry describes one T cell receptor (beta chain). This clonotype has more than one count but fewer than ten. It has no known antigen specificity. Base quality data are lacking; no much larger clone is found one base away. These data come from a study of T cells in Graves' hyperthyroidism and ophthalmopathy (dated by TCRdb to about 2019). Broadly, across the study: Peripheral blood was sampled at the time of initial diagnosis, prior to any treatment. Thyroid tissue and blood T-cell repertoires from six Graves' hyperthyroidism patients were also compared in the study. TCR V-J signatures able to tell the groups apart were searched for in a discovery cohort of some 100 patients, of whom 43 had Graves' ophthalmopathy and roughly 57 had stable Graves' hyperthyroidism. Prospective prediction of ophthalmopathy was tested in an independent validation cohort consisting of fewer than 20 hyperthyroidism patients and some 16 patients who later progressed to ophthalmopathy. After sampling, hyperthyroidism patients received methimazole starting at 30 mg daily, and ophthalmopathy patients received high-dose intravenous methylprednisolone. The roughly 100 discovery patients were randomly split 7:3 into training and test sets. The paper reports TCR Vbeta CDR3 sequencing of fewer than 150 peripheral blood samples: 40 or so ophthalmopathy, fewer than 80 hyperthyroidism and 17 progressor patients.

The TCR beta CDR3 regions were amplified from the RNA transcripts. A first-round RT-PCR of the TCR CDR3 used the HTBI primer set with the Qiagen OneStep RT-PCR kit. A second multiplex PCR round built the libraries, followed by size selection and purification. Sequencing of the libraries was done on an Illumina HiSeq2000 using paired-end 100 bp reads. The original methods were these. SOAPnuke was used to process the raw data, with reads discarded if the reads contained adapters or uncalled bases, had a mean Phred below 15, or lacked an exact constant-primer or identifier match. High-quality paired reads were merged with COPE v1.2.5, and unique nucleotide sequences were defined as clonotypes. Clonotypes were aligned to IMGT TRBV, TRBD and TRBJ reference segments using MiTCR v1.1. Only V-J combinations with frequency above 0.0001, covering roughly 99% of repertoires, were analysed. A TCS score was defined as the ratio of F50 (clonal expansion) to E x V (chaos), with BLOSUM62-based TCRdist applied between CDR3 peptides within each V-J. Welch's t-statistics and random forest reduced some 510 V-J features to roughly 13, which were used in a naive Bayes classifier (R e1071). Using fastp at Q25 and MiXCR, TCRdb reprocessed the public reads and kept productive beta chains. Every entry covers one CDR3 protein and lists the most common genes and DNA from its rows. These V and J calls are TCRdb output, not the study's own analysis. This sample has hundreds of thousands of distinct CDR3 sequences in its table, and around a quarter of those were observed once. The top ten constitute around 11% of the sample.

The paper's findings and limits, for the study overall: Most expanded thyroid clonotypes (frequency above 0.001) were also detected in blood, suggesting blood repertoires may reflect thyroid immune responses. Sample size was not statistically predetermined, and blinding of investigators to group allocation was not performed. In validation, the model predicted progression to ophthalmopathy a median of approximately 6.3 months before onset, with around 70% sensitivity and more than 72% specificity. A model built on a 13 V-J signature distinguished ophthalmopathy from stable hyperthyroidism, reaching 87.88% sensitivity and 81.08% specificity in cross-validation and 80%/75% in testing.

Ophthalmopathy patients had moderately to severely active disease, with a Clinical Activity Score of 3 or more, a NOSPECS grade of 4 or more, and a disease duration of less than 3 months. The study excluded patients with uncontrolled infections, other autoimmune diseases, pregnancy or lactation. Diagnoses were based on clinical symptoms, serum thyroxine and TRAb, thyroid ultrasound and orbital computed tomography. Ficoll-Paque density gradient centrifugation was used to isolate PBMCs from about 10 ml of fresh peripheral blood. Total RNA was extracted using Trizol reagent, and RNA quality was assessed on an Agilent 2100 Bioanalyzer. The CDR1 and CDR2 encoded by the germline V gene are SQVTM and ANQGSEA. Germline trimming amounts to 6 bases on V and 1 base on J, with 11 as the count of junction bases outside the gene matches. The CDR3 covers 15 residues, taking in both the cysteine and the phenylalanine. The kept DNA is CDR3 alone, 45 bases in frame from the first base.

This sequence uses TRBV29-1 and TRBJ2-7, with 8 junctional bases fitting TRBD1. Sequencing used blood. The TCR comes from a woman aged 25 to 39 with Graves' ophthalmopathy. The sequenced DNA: TGCAGCGTGAAAACCGGGACAGGCGCTTCCTACGAGCAGTACTTC. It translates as CSVKTGTGASYEQYF.